This passage covers 4 T cell receptor beta chains from one sample sequenced in a study of blood T cell repertoires in COVID-19. Here immunoSEQ multiplex PCR was the method, and the copy in TCRdb shows in-frame clones only, minus some. The table includes around 70,000 clones, 65% to 85% detected once. Sequences were obtained from peripheral blood. The receptor source for this set is a woman between 50 and 59 years old with acute or convalescent COVID-19.

The chain uses TRBV6-6 and TRBJ2-7, with 10 bases matching TRBD1. CDR3 length: 16 amino acids. Germline V CDR1 and CDR2: MNHNY, SVGAGI (reference sequence). V trimming: 6 bases; J trimming: 6 bases; junction bases outside the gene matches: 14. The CDR3 spells CASRTSGQGEYGEQYF. As DNA, the CDR3 is TGTGCCAGCAGGACATCTGGACAGGGGGAATATGGCGAGCAGTACTTC.

V is TRBV4-3 and J is TRBJ2-7, with D possibly being TRBD2 (6 bases). Germline CDR1 is LGHNA and CDR2 is YSLEER. There are 15 residues in the CDR3. Trimming shortened V by 1 base and J by 2 bases, and 12 bases separated the two germline ends. The CDR3, as DNA: TGCGCCAGCAGCCAAGGAATAGCGGTTGCCTACGAGCAGTACTTC. Translation: CASSQGIAVAYEQYF.

This clone has a handful of counts. The chain combines TRBV25-1 with TRBJ1-4, with D unresolved. The CDR3 extends over 13 amino acids. Trimming cost V 10 bases and J 8 bases, with 17 bases left between them. In germline, CDR1 is MGHDK, CDR2 SYGVNS. CDR3 residues: CATETISGEKLFF. In DNA, the CDR3 is TGTGCCACCGAGACGATTTCGGGGGAAAAACTGTTTTTT.

This chain links TRBV4-2 with TRBJ2-1; D may be TRBD2 (5 bases). The CDR3 is made up of 13 amino acids. V gave up 4 bases and J gave up 7 bases, with 11 bases separating them. Germline CDR1 reads LGHNA; CDR2 reads YNFKEQ. The CDR3 is CASSPRSGNEQFF. The CDR3 nucleotides read TGTGCCAGCAGCCCCCGATCGGGGAATGAGCAGTTCTTC.